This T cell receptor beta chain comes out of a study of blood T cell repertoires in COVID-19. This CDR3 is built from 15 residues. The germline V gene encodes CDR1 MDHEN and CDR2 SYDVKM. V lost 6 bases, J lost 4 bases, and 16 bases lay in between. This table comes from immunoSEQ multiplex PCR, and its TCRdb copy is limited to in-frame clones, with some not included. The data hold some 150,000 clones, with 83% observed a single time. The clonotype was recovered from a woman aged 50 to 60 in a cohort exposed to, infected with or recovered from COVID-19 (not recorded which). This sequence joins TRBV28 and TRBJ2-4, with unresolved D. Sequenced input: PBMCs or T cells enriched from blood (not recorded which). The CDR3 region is CASRTWADTKNIQYF. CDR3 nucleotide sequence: TGTGCCAGCAGAACTTGGGCCGACACAAAAAACATTCAGTACTTC.